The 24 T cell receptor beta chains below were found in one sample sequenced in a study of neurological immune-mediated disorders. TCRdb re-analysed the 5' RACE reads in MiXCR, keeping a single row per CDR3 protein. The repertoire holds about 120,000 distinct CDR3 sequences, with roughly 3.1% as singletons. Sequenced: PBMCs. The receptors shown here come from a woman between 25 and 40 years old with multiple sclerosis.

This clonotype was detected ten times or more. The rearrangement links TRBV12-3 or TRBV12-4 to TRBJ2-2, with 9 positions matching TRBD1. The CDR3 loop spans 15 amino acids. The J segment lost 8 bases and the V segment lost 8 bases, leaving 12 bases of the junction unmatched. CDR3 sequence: CASGLGTGPGGELFF. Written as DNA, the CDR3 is TGTGCCAGCGGCCTAGGGACAGGGCCCGGGGGGGAGCTGTTTTTT.

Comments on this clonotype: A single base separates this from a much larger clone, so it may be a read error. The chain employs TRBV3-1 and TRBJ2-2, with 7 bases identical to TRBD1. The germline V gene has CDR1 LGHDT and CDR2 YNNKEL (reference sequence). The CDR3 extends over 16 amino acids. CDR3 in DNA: TGTGTCAGCAGCCGAGACAGGGCCCCGAACACCGGGGAGCTGTTTTTT. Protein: CVSSRDRAPNTGELFF.

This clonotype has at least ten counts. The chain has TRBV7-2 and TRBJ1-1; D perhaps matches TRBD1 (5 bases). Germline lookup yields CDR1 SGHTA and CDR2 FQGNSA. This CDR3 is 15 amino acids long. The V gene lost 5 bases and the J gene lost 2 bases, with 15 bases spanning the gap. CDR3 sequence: CASSPPGARNTEAFF. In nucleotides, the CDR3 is TGTGCCAGCAGCCCGCCCGGGGCGAGAAACACTGAAGCTTTCTTT.

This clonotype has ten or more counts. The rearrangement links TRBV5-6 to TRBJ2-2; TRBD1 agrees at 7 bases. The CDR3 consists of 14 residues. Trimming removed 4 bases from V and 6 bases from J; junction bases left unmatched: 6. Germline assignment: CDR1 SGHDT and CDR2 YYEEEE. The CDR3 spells CASSELTGAGELFF. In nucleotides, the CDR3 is TGTGCCAGCAGCGAACTTACAGGGGCCGGGGAGCTGTTTTTT.

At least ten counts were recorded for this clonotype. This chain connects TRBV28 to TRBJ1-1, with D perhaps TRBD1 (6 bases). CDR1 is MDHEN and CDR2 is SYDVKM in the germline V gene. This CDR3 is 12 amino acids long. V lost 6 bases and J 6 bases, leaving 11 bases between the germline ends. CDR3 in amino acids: CASSRQVSEAFF. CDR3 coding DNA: TGTGCCAGCAGCAGACAGGTCTCTGAAGCTTTCTTT.

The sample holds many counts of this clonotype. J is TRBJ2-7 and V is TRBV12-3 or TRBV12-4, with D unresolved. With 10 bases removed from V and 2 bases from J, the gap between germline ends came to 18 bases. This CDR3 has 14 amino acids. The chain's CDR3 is CAITTSTGPYEQYF. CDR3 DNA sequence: TGTGCCATCACAACATCGACTGGTCCCTACGAGCAGTACTTC.

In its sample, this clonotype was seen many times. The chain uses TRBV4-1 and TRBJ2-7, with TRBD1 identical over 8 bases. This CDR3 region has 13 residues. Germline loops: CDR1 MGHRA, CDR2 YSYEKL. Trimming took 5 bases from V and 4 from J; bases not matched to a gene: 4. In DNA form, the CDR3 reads TGCGCCAGCAGCGGACAGGGCGAATACGAGCAGTACTTC. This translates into CASSGQGEYEQYF.

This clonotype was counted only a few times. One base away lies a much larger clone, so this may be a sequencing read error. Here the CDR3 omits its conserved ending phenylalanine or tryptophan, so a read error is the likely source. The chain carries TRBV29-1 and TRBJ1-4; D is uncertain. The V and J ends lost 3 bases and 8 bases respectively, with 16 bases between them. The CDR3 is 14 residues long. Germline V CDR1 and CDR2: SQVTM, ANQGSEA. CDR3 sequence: CSVELPNLGEKLFI. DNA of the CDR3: TGCAGCGTTGAGTTGCCGAACCTTGGGGAAAAACTGTTTATT.

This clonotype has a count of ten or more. The CDR3 DNA reads as TGTGCCAGCAGTCCTCAGGGATATGGCTACACCTTC. Translated, it gives CASSPQGYGYTF. The chain links TRBV27 to TRBJ1-2, with D tentatively TRBD1 (5 bases). V lost 5 bases to trimming and J lost 5 bases, with 9 bases between them. The germline V gene has CDR1 MNHEY and CDR2 SMNVEV (reference sequence). This CDR3 has 12 residues.

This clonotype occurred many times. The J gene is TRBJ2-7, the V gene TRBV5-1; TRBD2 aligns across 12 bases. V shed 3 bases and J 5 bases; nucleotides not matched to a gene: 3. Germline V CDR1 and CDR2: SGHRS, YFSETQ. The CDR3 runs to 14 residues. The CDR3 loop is CASSSTSGRNEQYF. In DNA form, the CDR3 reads TGCGCCAGCAGCTCGACTAGCGGGAGAAACGAGCAGTACTTC.

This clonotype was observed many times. CDR3 DNA: TGTGCCAGCTCACCACCCTCTCTAGCGGGAGGGAACAATGAGCAGTTCTTC. Translation gives CASSPPSLAGGNNEQFF. This chain links TRBV18 with TRBJ2-1; 12 nucleotides match TRBD2. From germline, CDR1 is KGHSH and CDR2 LQKENI. The V and J ends lost 0 bases and 5 bases, in that order; junction bases with no gene match: 5. The CDR3 extends over 17 amino acids.

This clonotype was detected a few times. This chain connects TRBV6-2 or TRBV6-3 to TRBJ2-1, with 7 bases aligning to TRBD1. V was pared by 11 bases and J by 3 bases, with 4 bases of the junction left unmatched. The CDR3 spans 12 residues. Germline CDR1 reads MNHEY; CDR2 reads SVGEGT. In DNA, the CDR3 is TGTGCCGTTCGGGACAGCTACAATGAGCAGTTCTTC. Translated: CAVRDSYNEQFF.

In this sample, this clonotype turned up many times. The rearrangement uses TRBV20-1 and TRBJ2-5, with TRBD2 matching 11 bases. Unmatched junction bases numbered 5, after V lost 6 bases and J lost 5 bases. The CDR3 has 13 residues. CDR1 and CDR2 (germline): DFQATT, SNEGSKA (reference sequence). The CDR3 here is CSANSGGGETQYF. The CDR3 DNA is TGCAGTGCAAATAGCGGGGGGGGGGAGACCCAGTACTTC.

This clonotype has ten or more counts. CDR3 in amino acids: CASSLYVANYGYTF. CDR3 nucleotide sequence: TGCGCCAGCAGCTTGTATGTAGCGAACTATGGCTACACCTTC. This rearrangement joins TRBV5-1 to TRBJ1-2; D is unclear. The germline V gene encodes CDR1 SGHRS and CDR2 YFSETQ. The V end was cut by 1 base, the J end by 2 bases, with 9 bases between. The CDR3 has 14 amino acids.

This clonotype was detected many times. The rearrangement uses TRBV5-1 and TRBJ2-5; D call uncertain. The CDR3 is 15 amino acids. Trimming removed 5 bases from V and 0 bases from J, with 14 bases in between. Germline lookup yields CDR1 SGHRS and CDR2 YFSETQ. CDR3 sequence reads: CASRPLGRNQETQYF. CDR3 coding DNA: TGCGCCAGCAGGCCCCTCGGCAGAAACCAAGAGACCCAGTACTTC.

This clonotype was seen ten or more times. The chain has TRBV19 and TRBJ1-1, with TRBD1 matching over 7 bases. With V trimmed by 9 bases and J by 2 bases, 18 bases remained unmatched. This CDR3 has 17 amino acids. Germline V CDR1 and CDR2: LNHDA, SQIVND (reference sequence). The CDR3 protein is CASTLQTNRGLNTEAFF. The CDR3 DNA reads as TGTGCCAGCACCCTCCAGACCAACAGGGGACTAAACACTGAAGCTTTCTTT.

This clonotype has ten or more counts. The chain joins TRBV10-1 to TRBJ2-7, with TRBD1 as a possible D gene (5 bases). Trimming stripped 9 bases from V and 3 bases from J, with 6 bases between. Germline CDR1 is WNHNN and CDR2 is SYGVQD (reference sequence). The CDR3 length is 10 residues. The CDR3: CARDIYEQYF. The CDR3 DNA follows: TGCGCCAGGGACATCTACGAGCAGTACTTC.

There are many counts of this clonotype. The CDR3 DNA reads as TGCGCCAGCAGCAATCGACAGACCGGCTCCTACAATGAGCAGTTCTTC. It codes for CASSNRQTGSYNEQFF. The chain employs TRBV5-1 and TRBJ2-1; TRBD1 might be the D (5 bases). V was shortened by 4 bases and J by 0 bases, with 14 bases between the two germline ends. The CDR3 is 16 residues long. Germline V gene lookup returns CDR1 SGHRS and CDR2 YFSETQ.

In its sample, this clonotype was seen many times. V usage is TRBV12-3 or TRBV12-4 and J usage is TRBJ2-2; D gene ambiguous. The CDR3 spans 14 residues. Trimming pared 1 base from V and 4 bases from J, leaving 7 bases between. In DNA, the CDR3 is TGTGCCAGCAGTTTAGAACGGAGCACCGGGGAGCTGTTTTTT. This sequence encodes CASSLERSTGELFF.

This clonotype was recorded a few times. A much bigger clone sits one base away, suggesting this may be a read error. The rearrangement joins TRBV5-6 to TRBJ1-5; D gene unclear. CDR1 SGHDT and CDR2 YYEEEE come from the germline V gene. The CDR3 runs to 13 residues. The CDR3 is CASSYDRNQHQHF. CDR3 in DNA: TGTGCCAGCAGCTATGATAGGAATCAGCACCAGCATTTT.

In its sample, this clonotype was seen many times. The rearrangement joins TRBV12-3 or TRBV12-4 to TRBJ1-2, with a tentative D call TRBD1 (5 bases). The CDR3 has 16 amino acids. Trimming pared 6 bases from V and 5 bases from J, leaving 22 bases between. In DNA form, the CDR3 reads TGTGCCAGCAGCGGGCGAATGGGGACCGGGGGGTATGGCTACACCTTC. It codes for CASSGRMGTGGYGYTF.

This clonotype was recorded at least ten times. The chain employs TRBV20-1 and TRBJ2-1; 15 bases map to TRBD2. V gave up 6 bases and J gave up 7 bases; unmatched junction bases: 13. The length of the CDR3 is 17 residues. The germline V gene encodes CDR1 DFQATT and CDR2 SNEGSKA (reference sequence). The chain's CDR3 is CSASRTSGRAAPNEQFF. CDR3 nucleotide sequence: TGCAGTGCCAGCCGGACTAGCGGGAGGGCGGCCCCAAATGAGCAGTTCTTC.

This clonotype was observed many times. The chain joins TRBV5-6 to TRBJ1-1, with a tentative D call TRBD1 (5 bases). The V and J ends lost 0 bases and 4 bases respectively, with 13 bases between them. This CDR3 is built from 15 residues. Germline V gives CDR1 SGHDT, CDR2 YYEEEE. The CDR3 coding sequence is TGTGCCAGCAGCTTGGCAGGCGCGGGGGGCACTGAAGCTTTCTTT. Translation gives CASSLAGAGGTEAFF.

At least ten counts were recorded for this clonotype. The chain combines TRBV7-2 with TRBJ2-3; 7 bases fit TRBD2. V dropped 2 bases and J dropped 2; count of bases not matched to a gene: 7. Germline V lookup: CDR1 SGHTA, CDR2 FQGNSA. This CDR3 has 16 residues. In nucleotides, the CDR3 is TGTGCCAGCAGCTTAACAATCGGGGGGAACACAGATACGCAGTATTTT. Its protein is CASSLTIGGNTDTQYF.